This record concerns one T cell receptor beta chain sequence. Its target is not known. The sample belongs to a study of siplizumab effects on memory and regulatory T cells. Points from the study as a whole: Just a small share of alloreactive clones was traced back to unstimulated subsets. Memory cells seemed less diverse than naive T cells, which also seemed major contributors to the alloresponse.

This table comes from immunoSEQ multiplex PCR, and its TCRdb copy is limited to in-frame clones, with some not included. The sample consists of approximately 100,000 clones, 92% of them appearing once. In germline, CDR1 is MNHNS, CDR2 SASEGT. The CDR3 is 15 residues long. V lost 7 bases and J lost 0, with 13 bases in between. Sequenced: Tregs sorted from blood. V usage is TRBV6-1 and J usage is TRBJ2-1, with D tentatively TRBD1 (7 bases). The sequence was collected from a human donor in good health. The CDR3 protein is CASTQGDSSYNEQFF. The CDR3 nucleotides are TGTGCCAGCACCCAGGGGGACTCCTCCTACAATGAGCAGTTCTTC.